This T cell receptor (beta chain) was profiled in a study of cytomegalovirus exposure and HLA in healthy donors. General study findings and limits: Rare sequences made up most TCRs, while some public TCRs were found in many donors. The classifier was said to identify cytomegalovirus status with high specificity and sensitivity. It was confirmed in vitro that a few of the CMV-associated chains were specific for CMV antigens.

The protocol was immunoSEQ multiplex PCR, while the TCRdb copy is restricted to in-frame clones and leaves out a portion. In the table there are some 68,000 clones, approximately 94% of which are singletons. Concerning this clone itself: The antigen remains unidentified.

Germline assignment: CDR1 LGHNA and CDR2 YNFKEQ. V shed 7 bases and J 4 bases; nucleotides not matched to a gene: 13. The CDR3 sequence is 16 residues long. This chain joins TRBV4-2 and TRBJ2-5, with 9 bases identical to TRBD2. The sequenced sample consisted of PBMCs. The origin of this receptor is a man aged 18 to 35 in good health and CMV-seropositive. CDR3 bases: TGTGCCAGCAACCTCCAGGCGGGGGGGCTTGGAGAGACCCAGTACTTC. Its translation is CASNLQAGGLGETQYF.